Listed here are 27 T cell receptor beta chains from one sample, sequenced in a study of graft-versus-host responses after intestinal transplantation. The antigens of these receptors remain unknown. Only in-frame clones appear in the TCRdb table, and some are missing; sequencing was by immunoSEQ multiplex PCR. Altogether about 73,000 clones are present, around 87% being singletons, with the ten largest covering less than 5%. The sequencing used unstimulated CD8+ T cells sorted from spleen or lymph node cells, collected before transplant. These receptors were obtained from a human donor who was the organ donor for an intestinal transplant.

The chain couples TRBV28 to TRBJ1-5; D might be TRBD1 (5 bases). Germline V lookup: CDR1 MDHEN, CDR2 SYDVKM. This CDR3 has 15 amino acids. Trimming removed 5 bases from V and 3 bases from J, with 14 bases in between. CDR3 nucleotides: TGTGCCAGCAGTCCCGTTCGCAGGGCCAATCAGCCCCAGCATTTT. Translating gives CASSPVRRANQPQHF.

This chain links TRBV5-6 with TRBJ2-3; tentative D call: TRBD1 (6 bases). V shed 6 bases and J shed 6 bases, with 23 bases lying between them. The CDR3 is made up of 16 amino acids. CDR1 is SGHDT, CDR2 YYEEEE, per germline. CDR3 coding DNA: TGTGCCAGCAACAAAGGAGGCAACAGGGTGGTTGATACGCAGTATTTT. Translating it yields CASNKGGNRVVDTQYF.

This rearrangement joins TRBV4-3 to TRBJ1-5, with a weak D call TRBD1 (6 bases). Trimming left V 0 bases short and J 6 bases short, with 12 bases between. Germline V gene lookup returns CDR1 LGHNA and CDR2 YSLEER. The CDR3 length is 15 residues. The CDR3 DNA is TGCGCCAGCAGCCAAGATTTGACAGGCGGTCAGCCCCAGCATTTT. The encoded protein is CASSQDLTGGQPQHF.

Here the CDR3 DNA reads TGTGCCAGCAGGGCTAGCACAGATACGCAGTATTTT. This sequence encodes CASRASTDTQYF. V and J are TRBV28 and TRBJ2-3; D is ambiguous. The CDR3 is 12 residues long. V was cut by 6 bases and J by 0 bases, with 4 bases left in between. Looked up from germline, CDR1 is MDHEN and CDR2 is SYDVKM. Looking up the rest from reference TRBV28 and TRBJ2-3 gives the full variable domain: DVKVTQSSRYLVKRTGEKVFLECVQDMDHENMFWYRQDPGLGLRLIYFSYDVKMKEKGDIPEGYSVSREKKERFSLILESASTNQTSMYLCASRASTDTQYFGPGTRLTVL.

The chain links TRBV6-4 to TRBJ2-3, with TRBD2 identical over 7 bases. After removal of 6 bases from V and 2 bases from J, the junction contained 8 bases not matched to a gene. The germline V gene encodes CDR1 MRHNA and CDR2 SNTAGT. The CDR3 runs to 15 residues. In nucleotides, the CDR3 is TGTGCCAGCAGGCGGAGCGGGGTCATCACAGATACGCAGTATTTT. Its translation is CASRRSGVITDTQYF.

The rearrangement joins TRBV4-1 to TRBJ2-5; TRBD2 matches at 13 bases. CDR1 is MGHRA, CDR2 YSYEKL, per germline. Germline trimming cut 6 bases from V and 2 bases from J; bases unmatched to any gene: 3. This CDR3 has 15 residues. The CDR3 coding sequence is TGCGCCAGCAGACTAGCGGGGGGGCCTCAAGAGACCCAGTACTTC. Translating gives CASRLAGGPQETQYF.

This clone appeared a few times. The rearrangement uses TRBV6-6 and TRBJ2-7, with D maybe TRBD2 (6 bases). Germline CDR1 reads MNHNY; CDR2 reads SVGAGI (reference sequence). The germline V and J ends were trimmed by 4 bases and 6 bases, with 19 bases remaining between them. The CDR3 is made up of 15 amino acids. In nucleotides, the CDR3 is TGTGCCAGCAGTTTTCTCGGGAGTGGGGCAGCCGAGCAGTACGTC. Its protein product is CASSFLGSGAAEQYV.

This chain connects TRBV2 to TRBJ1-4, with D perhaps TRBD1 (6 bases). Trimming stripped 8 bases from V and 4 bases from J, with 17 bases between. CDR1 is SNHLY, CDR2 FYNNEI, per germline. The length of the CDR3 is 15 residues. The CDR3 DNA reads as TGTGCCAGCCGTAACGCGCTGGACAGTAATGAAAAACTGTTTTTT. This gives the protein CASRNALDSNEKLFF. Full variable domain (remainder filled in from reference TRBV2 and TRBJ1-4): EPEVTQTPSHQVTQMGQEVILRCVPISNHLYFYWYRQILGQKVEFLVSFYNNEISEKSEIFDDQFSVERPDGSNFTLKIRSTKLEDSAMYFCASRNALDSNEKLFFGSGTQLSVL.

The CDR3 region is CASSQDSGAGYQPQHF. The CDR3 coding sequence is TGCGCCAGCAGCCAAGATTCAGGGGCCGGGTATCAGCCCCAGCATTTT. V gene TRBV4-1 combines with J gene TRBJ1-5; possibly TRBD1 for D (6 bases). This CDR3 is built from 16 residues. With 0 bases removed from V and 5 bases from J, the gap between germline ends came to 14 bases. Germline V gene data show CDR1 as MGHRA and CDR2 as YSYEKL.

The V and J genes are TRBV4-3 and TRBJ2-3; 11 positions agree with TRBD2. This CDR3 is 15 amino acids long. J gave up 6 bases and V 0 bases, and 2 bases lay outside the gene matches. CDR1 LGHNA and CDR2 YSLEER come from the germline V gene. The CDR3: CASSQEPSGGDTQYF. The CDR3 DNA reads TGCGCCAGCAGCCAAGAGCCTAGCGGGGGGGATACGCAGTATTTT.

The chain is built from TRBV6-1 and TRBJ2-1, with D perhaps matching TRBD2 (6 bases). Germline V gene lookup returns CDR1 MNHNS and CDR2 SASEGT. There are 15 residues in the CDR3. The V end lost 4 bases, the J end lost 0 bases, and 10 bases lay between the germline ends. CDR3 amino acids: CASSGGVSSYNEQFF. For the CDR3, the DNA is TGTGCCAGCAGTGGCGGGGTGAGCTCCTACAATGAGCAGTTCTTC.

This chain links TRBV11-3 with TRBJ1-1; D unresolved. The CDR3 covers 12 residues. Trimming took off 5 bases at V and 7 bases at J, with 11 bases between the two ends. From germline, CDR1 is SGHNT and CDR2 YENEEA. The CDR3 loop reads CASSQRRGEAFF. In DNA form, the CDR3 reads TGTGCCAGCAGCCAACGTCGAGGTGAAGCTTTCTTT.

The chain recombines TRBV6-4 with TRBJ2-2; TRBD1 is a possible D gene (6 bases). CDR3 length: 14 amino acids. Germline loops: CDR1 MRHNA, CDR2 SNTAGT. Trimming removed 5 bases at V and 2 bases at J, with 9 bases between. For the CDR3, the DNA is TGTGCCAGCAGTCCCGGGACAAACACCGGGGAGCTGTTTTTT. It is translated as CASSPGTNTGELFF.

The rearrangement joins TRBV7-9 to TRBJ2-1; a weak D match, TRBD2 (7 bases). Germline loops: CDR1 SEHNR, CDR2 FQNEAQ (reference sequence). This CDR3 is built from 13 residues. The V and J ends lost 5 bases and 10 bases respectively, with 15 bases between them. CDR3 in amino acids: CASSAAGAYEQFF. As DNA, the CDR3 is TGTGCCAGCAGCGCCGCGGGGGCATACGAGCAGTTCTTC. Full variable domain (outside the CDR3, taken from reference TRBV7-9 and TRBJ2-1): DTGVSQNPRHKITKRGQNVTFRCDPISEHNRLYWYRQTLGQGPEFLTYFQNEAQLEKSRLLSDRFSAERPKGSFSTLEIQRTEQGDSAMYLCASSAAGAYEQFFGPGTRLTVL.

The rearrangement links TRBV11-3 to TRBJ2-1; TRBD1 is a possible D gene (5 bases). The CDR3 is made up of 15 amino acids. Trimming pared 6 bases from V and 8 bases from J, leaving 20 bases between. CDR1 SGHNT and CDR2 YENEEA come from the germline V gene. This CDR3 reads CASSPGWHQRDEQFF. The CDR3 region has the DNA TGTGCCAGCAGTCCAGGGTGGCACCAACGGGATGAGCAGTTCTTC.

The CDR3 bases are TGTGCCAGCAGCTCCGTGACAGGGGCCCGAATCGTCCATACCGGAGACACCGGGGAGCTGTTTTTT. This sequence encodes CASSSVTGARIVHTGDTGELFF. The chain recombines TRBV7-6 with TRBJ2-2, with 8 nucleotides matching TRBD1. Germline loops: CDR1 SGHVS, CDR2 FNYEAQ. V dropped 4 bases and J dropped 3; count of bases not matched to a gene: 25. The CDR3 spans 22 residues.

The V call is TRBV11-1, the J call TRBJ1-2, with a possible D match to TRBD1 (5 bases). V lost 2 bases to trimming and J lost 6 bases, with 16 bases between them. Germline V lookup: CDR1 SGHAT, CDR2 FQDESV (reference sequence). The CDR3 runs 15 residues. CDR3 DNA sequence: TGTGCCAGCAGCTTACGGGACTCCCGAACCCATGGCTACACCTTC. The encoded protein is CASSLRDSRTHGYTF.

In its sample, this clone was seen once. This chain links TRBV4-1 with TRBJ2-5; 9 bases are a match to TRBD1. Germline CDR1 is MGHRA and CDR2 is YSYEKL. V lost 0 bases to trimming and J lost 3 bases; unmatched junction nucleotides: 8. The CDR3 has 17 amino acids. The CDR3 reads CASSQDWGRDREETQYF. As DNA, the CDR3 is TGCGCCAGCAGCCAAGATTGGGGCCGGGACAGGGAAGAGACCCAGTACTTC.

The chain links TRBV6-1 to TRBJ1-6; 8 bases map to TRBD1. Trimming removed 6 bases from V and 7 bases from J; junction bases left unmatched: 5. The CDR3 is 14 residues long. Germline assignment: CDR1 MNHNS and CDR2 SASEGT. The CDR3 sequence is CASRIRDRNSPLHF. CDR3 bases: TGTGCCAGCAGAATCCGGGACAGGAATTCACCCCTCCACTTT.

The V call is TRBV27, the J call TRBJ2-3; unclear D gene. The germline V and J ends were trimmed by 4 bases and 5 bases, with 28 bases remaining between them. The CDR3 consists of 19 residues. Germline V gene lookup returns CDR1 MNHEY and CDR2 SMNVEV (reference sequence). CDR3 coding DNA: TGTGCCAGCAGTTCACTCTCTCCGGCTAGTTCATCGGTACGAGATACGCAGTATTTT. It codes for CASSSLSPASSSVRDTQYF.

The rearrangement links TRBV6-1 to TRBJ2-5; 12 positions match TRBD1. The CDR3 runs to 16 residues. The V gene's germline CDR1 is MNHNS and CDR2 SASEGT. J gave up 5 bases and V 4 bases, and 8 bases lay outside the gene matches. Written as DNA, the CDR3 is TGTGCCAGCAGTGTCCGGGACAGGGGGCGGGGCGAGACCCAGTACTTC. This encodes CASSVRDRGRGETQYF.

The chain uses TRBV5-8 and TRBJ1-2; D is undetermined. There are 13 residues in the CDR3. The germline gives CDR1 SGHTS, CDR2 YDEGEE. V lost 2 bases and J lost 6, with 11 bases in between. The CDR3 sequence is CASSFVTADGYTF. Here the CDR3 DNA reads TGTGCCAGCAGCTTTGTAACAGCGGATGGCTACACCTTC.

The gene calls are TRBV28 and TRBJ2-5; weak D call: TRBD1 (6 bases). In germline, CDR1 is MDHEN, CDR2 SYDVKM. Trimming took off 3 bases at V and 5 bases at J, with 13 bases between the two ends. CDR3 length: 14 residues. DNA of the CDR3: TGTGCCAGCAGTTTTATCGCAGGGGACGAGACCCAGTACTTC. It yields the protein CASSFIAGDETQYF. The full variable domain, its missing parts supplied by reference TRBV28 and TRBJ2-5, is DVKVTQSSRYLVKRTGEKVFLECVQDMDHENMFWYRQDPGLGLRLIYFSYDVKMKEKGDIPEGYSVSREKKERFSLILESASTNQTSMYLCASSFIAGDETQYFGPGTRLLVL.

The chain has TRBV14 and TRBJ2-3, with D possibly matching TRBD2 (6 bases). V lost 4 bases to trimming and J lost 0 bases, with 14 bases between them. Germline lookup yields CDR1 SGHDN and CDR2 FVKESK. This CDR3 contains 16 residues. CDR3 amino acids: CASSLLRGPSTDTQYF. CDR3 coding DNA: TGTGCCAGCAGCCTTCTGCGGGGCCCCAGCACAGATACGCAGTATTTT.

This chain links TRBV27 with TRBJ1-2, with D unresolved. The CDR3 is made up of 14 amino acids. V lost 6 bases, J lost 2 bases, and 13 bases lay in between. The germline gives CDR1 MNHEY, CDR2 SMNVEV (reference sequence). CDR3 DNA: TGTGCCAGCAGCCGGATTGCGGAGAACTATGGCTACACCTTC. Translation: CASSRIAENYGYTF.

This chain joins TRBV27 and TRBJ1-2, with D maybe TRBD1 (5 bases). Germline CDR1 MNHEY, CDR2 SMNVEV (reference sequence). The CDR3 loop spans 17 amino acids. V shed 4 bases and J shed 5 bases, with 23 bases lying between them. In DNA, the CDR3 is TGTGCCAGCAGTTCAACCCGGCGGGGGGGGAGGAAATATGGCTACACCTTC. As protein: CASSSTRRGGRKYGYTF.

The V and J genes are TRBV27 and TRBJ1-2; 10 positions agree with TRBD1. The CDR3 totals 16 residues. The J segment lost 4 bases and the V segment lost 5 bases, leaving 10 bases of the junction unmatched. CDR1 and CDR2 (germline): MNHEY, SMNVEV (reference sequence). The CDR3 DNA is TGTGCCAGCAGTGCGCAGACAGGGGGCGGTTCCTATGGCTACACCTTC. The encoded protein is CASSAQTGGGSYGYTF.